Sequencing of this T cell receptor (beta chain) was carried out in a study of blood T cell repertoires in COVID-19. Study overall: Researchers got acute and convalescent COVID-19 samples from the United States, Italy and Spain. T cells, B-cell-depleted T cells, or PBMCs supplied cDNA or gDNA.

Per the study methods: Quantification of nucleated cells was approximated via reference gene primer amplification. Here immunoSEQ multiplex PCR was the method, and the copy in TCRdb shows in-frame clones only, minus some. The V and J calls and clone size are taken from that table; D and trimming were inferred from the DNA. This sample yields about 91,000 clones, of which around nine tenths are seen a single time; approximately 4.9% belongs to the top ten. The receptor's source is a man aged 70 or older with acute or convalescent COVID-19. The sample consisted of peripheral blood.

CDR3 bases: TGTGCCAGCAGTTTACGGTATCGCGGGGCCTCCCAAGAGACCCAGTACTTC. It translates to CASSLRYRGASQETQYF. J is TRBJ2-5 and V is TRBV27, with a weak D call TRBD2 (6 bases). This CDR3 is 17 amino acids long. CDR1 is MNHEY and CDR2 is SMNVEV in the germline V gene (reference sequence). V was pared by 2 bases and J by 1 base, with 17 bases between.